This T cell receptor beta chain originates from a study of T-cell reconstitution after alpha-beta-depleted transplantation in children. General study points: In patients about two months after transplant, alpha-beta T cells reportedly arose from several hundred expanded graft clones. Surviving recipient T cells and intrathymic progenitors accounted for some patients' high TCRbeta diversity at day 60. A year had passed since transplant, and T-cell counts and diversity by then came mostly from newly produced T cells.

A remark on this clonotype: Its antigen is currently unknown.

The authors prepared the TCRbeta library with unique molecular identifiers. In TCRdb, the PCR reads were re-called with MiXCR into one record per CDR3 protein. The profile shows approximately 300,000 distinct CDR3 sequences, over 7% of them singletons. The CDR3 is 11 amino acids. Trimming cost V 0 bases and J 7 bases, with 7 bases left between them. Germline CDR1 reads GTSNPN; CDR2 reads SVGIG (reference sequence). The specimen comprised peripheral blood, sampled 360 days after TCRalphabeta/CD19-depleted stem cell transplant. This TCR came from a female patient aged 2-10 years who had a stem cell transplant for Fanconi anemia, so the T cells may come from the graft donor. The chain links TRBV30 to TRBJ2-7; D gene ambiguous. The CDR3, as DNA: TGTGCCTGGAGTGTACAATTGGAGCAGTACTTC. Translated, it gives CAWSVQLEQYF.